This record covers a single T cell receptor beta chain. What it recognizes is unknown. CDR3 regions of TCR beta were amplified from RNA transcripts. HTBI primers were employed in first-round RT-PCR, then a second-round multiplex PCR followed. TCRdb re-analysed the multiplex PCR reads in MiXCR, keeping a single row per CDR3 protein. The sample lists 500,000 to 700,000 distinct CDR3 sequences, 39% occurring once. The entry originates in a study of Graves' ophthalmopathy and Graves' hyperthyroidism. General observations from the study: Most thyroid clonotypes with frequency above 0.001 were detected in blood too. Ophthalmopathy cases were distinguished from stable hyperthyroidism by a 13-signature model, reaching around 88% sensitivity and around 80% specificity.

The germline gives CDR1 SEHNR, CDR2 FQNEAQ (reference sequence). There are 16 residues in the CDR3. V dropped 3 bases and J dropped 3 bases, with 14 bases sitting between them. The TCR originated in an adult man with Graves' hyperthyroidism. The chain joins TRBV7-9 to TRBJ2-2, with a weak D call TRBD1 (6 bases). Sequenced material: peripheral blood or thyroid tissue (not recorded which). CDR3 sequence (DNA): TGTGCCAGCAGCTTGGTACAGGGCACCTACACCGGGGAGCTGTTTTTT. Its protein is CASSLVQGTYTGELFF.